Listed below are T cell receptor beta chains from one sample, sequenced in a study of T cells after somatic rescue of genetic block. Only in-frame clones appear in the TCRdb table, and some are missing; sequencing was by immunoSEQ multiplex PCR. The table includes 55,000 to 75,000 clones, less than 95% detected once. The sequenced material came from peripheral blood mononuclear cells (PBMCs). The receptors were gathered from a man aged 40-49 years. The CDR3 runs from the conserved cysteine through the conserved F or W. The D gene is left open where the match is weak. Size is omitted from some rows. Given values are once, few, many or a class for expanded clones.

len: 14
d_gene: TRBD1
j_gene: TRBJ2-7
abundance: once
v_gene: TRBV5-4
CDR3aa: CASSLLDRVYEQYF
CDR3nt: TGTGCCAGCAGCTTACTGGACAGGGTCTACGAGCAGTACTTC

len: 13
d_gene: TRBD2
j_gene: TRBJ2-1
abundance: once
v_gene: TRBV15
CDR3aa: CAVSGRLAGEQFF
CDR3nt: TGTGCCGTTAGCGGGAGGTTGGCGGGTGAGCAGTTCTTC

len: 14
d_gene: TRBD1
j_gene: TRBJ1-2
abundance: once
v_gene: TRBV15
CDR3aa: CATSRDLGQGGYTF
CDR3nt: TGTGCCACCAGCAGAGATCTTGGACAGGGCGGCTACACCTTC

len: 13
d_gene: NA
j_gene: TRBJ2-1
abundance: once
v_gene: TRBV10-2
CDR3aa: CASSSYSYNEQFF
CDR3nt: TGCGCCAGCAGTTCCTACTCCTACAATGAGCAGTTCTTC

len: 16
d_gene: TRBD2
j_gene: TRBJ2-3
abundance: NA
v_gene: TRBV9
CDR3aa: CASSHGTSEGADTQYF
CDR3nt: TGTGCCAGCAGCCACGGGACTAGCGAAGGGGCAGATACGCAGTATTTT

len: 12
d_gene: NA
j_gene: TRBJ1-1
abundance: NA
v_gene: TRBV7-9
CDR3aa: CASSLITEAAFF
CDR3nt: TGTGCCAGCAGCTTAATCACAGAGGCAGCTTTCTTT

len: 13
d_gene: TRBD1
j_gene: TRBJ1-2
abundance: NA
v_gene: TRBV28
CDR3aa: CASSLLGTGGGVF
CDR3nt: TGTGCCAGCAGTTTACTGGGGACAGGGGGAGGAGTCTTC

len: 14
d_gene: TRBD1
j_gene: TRBJ1-2
abundance: once
v_gene: TRBV7-9
CDR3aa: CASSSGQPMRGYTF
CDR3nt: TGTGCCAGCAGCTCGGGACAGCCGATGCGAGGCTACACCTTC

len: 15
d_gene: TRBD1
j_gene: TRBJ1-3
abundance: NA
v_gene: TRBV11-2
CDR3aa: CASSSGQATGNTIYF
CDR3nt: TGTGCCAGCAGCTCAGGACAGGCAACTGGAAACACCATATATTTT

len: 12
d_gene: NA
j_gene: TRBJ1-1
abundance: once
v_gene: TRBV7-9
CDR3aa: CASSLKSTEAFF
CDR3nt: TGTGCCAGCAGCTTAAAATCGACTGAAGCTTTCTTT

len: 14
d_gene: TRBD1
j_gene: TRBJ1-2
abundance: NA
v_gene: TRBV28
CDR3aa: CASEGQGVVRGYTF
CDR3nt: TGTGCCAGCGAGGGACAGGGGGTTGTTCGGGGCTACACCTTC

len: 14
d_gene: TRBD1
j_gene: TRBJ2-7
abundance: NA
v_gene: TRBV5-4
CDR3aa: CASSQTTGGYEQYF
CDR3nt: TGTGCCAGCAGCCAGACGACAGGGGGTTACGAGCAGTACTTC

len: 12
d_gene: NA
j_gene: TRBJ1-4
abundance: once
v_gene: TRBV6-1
CDR3aa: CASSFRNEKLFF
CDR3nt: TGTGCCAGCAGTTTCAGGAATGAAAAACTGTTTTTT

len: 14
d_gene: TRBD1
j_gene: TRBJ2-1
abundance: once
v_gene: TRBV6-5
CDR3aa: CASKGTGNHNEQFF
CDR3nt: TGTGCCAGCAAAGGGACAGGGAACCACAATGAGCAGTTCTTC

len: 14
d_gene: TRBD2
j_gene: TRBJ2-7
abundance: NA
v_gene: TRBV7-9
CDR3aa: CASSDAGVSHEQYF
CDR3nt: TGTGCCAGCAGCGACGCGGGAGTTTCTCACGAGCAGTACTTC

len: 17
d_gene: NA
j_gene: TRBJ2-5
abundance: NA
v_gene: TRBV29-1
CDR3aa: CSVAGLRGDRDQETQYF
CDR3nt: TGCAGCGTTGCAGGCCTTAGGGGGGACAGAGACCAAGAGACCCAGTACTTC

len: 15
d_gene: TRBD2
j_gene: TRBJ2-4
abundance: NA
v_gene: TRBV19
CDR3aa: CASSPGTSGGNIQYF
CDR3nt: TGTGCCAGTAGTCCGGGGACTAGCGGGGGGAACATTCAGTACTTC

len: 15
d_gene: NA
j_gene: TRBJ1-2
abundance: NA
v_gene: TRBV4-3
CDR3aa: CASSQEGQMFYGYTF
CDR3nt: TGCGCCAGCAGCCAAGAAGGACAGATGTTCTATGGCTACACCTTC

len: 14
d_gene: NA
j_gene: TRBJ1-3
abundance: NA
v_gene: TRBV6-5
CDR3aa: CASSYGASGNTIYF
CDR3nt: TGTGCCAGCAGTTACGGGGCCTCTGGAAACACCATATATTTT

len: 15
d_gene: NA
j_gene: TRBJ2-3
abundance: NA
v_gene: TRBV6-4
CDR3aa: CASSVKSGSADTQYF
CDR3nt: TGTGCCAGCAGTGTCAAATCAGGGAGCGCAGATACGCAGTATTTT

len: 12
d_gene: NA
j_gene: TRBJ2-2
abundance: NA
v_gene: TRBV19
CDR3aa: CASSIGTGELFF
CDR3nt: TGTGCCAGTAGTATTGGGACCGGGGAGCTGTTTTTT

len: 14
d_gene: NA
j_gene: TRBJ2-5
abundance: once
v_gene: TRBV6-1
CDR3aa: CASRERPRRETQYF
CDR3nt: TGTGCCAGCAGGGAAAGACCCCGGAGAGAGACCCAGTACTTC

len: 14
d_gene: NA
j_gene: TRBJ1-5
abundance: NA
v_gene: TRBV10-3
CDR3aa: CAISEWGKHQPQHF
CDR3nt: TGTGCCATCAGTGAGTGGGGAAAACATCAGCCCCAGCATTTT

len: 15
d_gene: TRBD1
j_gene: TRBJ2-7
abundance: NA
v_gene: TRBV13
CDR3aa: CASSPQGQGAYEQYF
CDR3nt: TGTGCCAGCAGCCCCCAAGGGCAGGGGGCCTACGAGCAGTACTTC

len: 12
d_gene: NA
j_gene: TRBJ2-7
abundance: NA
v_gene: TRBV19
CDR3aa: CASSIGESEQYF
CDR3nt: TGTGCCAGTAGTATAGGGGAATCCGAGCAGTACTTC

len: 15
d_gene: NA
j_gene: TRBJ2-3
abundance: NA
v_gene: TRBV7-2
CDR3aa: CASSPGPRGEDTQYF
CDR3nt: TGTGCCAGCAGCCCGGGGCCCAGGGGTGAAGATACGCAGTATTTT

len: 15
d_gene: NA
j_gene: TRBJ2-5
abundance: NA
v_gene: TRBV10-2
CDR3aa: CASSEGGNLQETQYF
CDR3nt: TGCGCCAGCAGTGAGGGGGGCAACCTTCAAGAGACCCAGTACTTC

len: 12
d_gene: NA
j_gene: TRBJ1-1
abundance: NA
v_gene: TRBV5-1
CDR3aa: CASSFGGVRAFF
CDR3nt: TGCGCCAGCAGCTTTGGCGGGGTAAGAGCTTTCTTT